One sample yielded the 5 T cell receptor beta chains listed below, sequenced in a study of T-cell memory formation after mild COVID-19. One entry per CDR3 protein, called by TCRdb with MiXCR from the 5' RACE reads. Altogether around 200,000 distinct CDR3 sequences are present, about a sixth being singletons, with the ten largest covering 2% to 2.5%. The sample comprised PBMCs or a T cell subset sorted from them (not recorded which). The receptors were sampled from an adult woman who had mild COVID-19 (a few samples of this study predate the infection). Cell type and time point are not known.

About this clonotype: At one boundary the junction diverges from the germline segment, which might be a read error. V gene TRBV7-8 combines with J gene TRBJ2-7; D unclear. Germline V gives CDR1 SGHVS, CDR2 FQNEAQ. The length of the CDR3 is 15 residues. CDR3 loop: CASTLYSQNSYEQYF. The CDR3 region has the DNA TGTGCCAGCACCTTATACTCCCAGAACTCCTACGAGCAGTACTTC.

This clonotype was seen only a few times. The chain couples TRBV20-1 to TRBJ2-5, with TRBD1 as a possible D gene (6 bases). Germline CDR1 reads DFQATT; CDR2 reads SNEGSKA (reference sequence). With 3 bases removed from V and 4 bases from J, the gap between germline ends came to 18 bases. The CDR3 contains 15 residues. Written as DNA, the CDR3 is TGCAGTGCTAGGCCCGGACAGTGGTCACGAGAGACCCAGTACTTC. Protein sequence: CSARPGQWSRETQYF.

The gene calls are TRBV6-2 or TRBV6-3 and TRBJ1-1, with a tentative D call TRBD1 (5 bases). V lost 6 bases to trimming and J lost 6 bases, with 20 bases between them. The CDR3 has 15 amino acids. Germline CDR1 is MNHEY and CDR2 is SVGEGT. The CDR3 here is CASSYPLGSGPEAFF. DNA of the CDR3: TGTGCCAGCAGCTACCCCCTCGGGTCGGGGCCTGAAGCTTTCTTT.

CDR3 nucleotide sequence: TGTGCCAGCAGTTACGGGGGGAACGAGCAGTACTTC. It translates to CASSYGGNEQYF. The genes are TRBV6-5 and TRBJ2-7, with D maybe TRBD2 (6 bases). V gave up 2 bases and J gave up 5 bases, with 7 bases separating them. CDR1 and CDR2 (germline): MNHEY, SVGAGI. This CDR3 has 12 amino acids.

This clonotype was seen a few times. CDR3 amino acids: CATSLRGQGARAEAFF. The CDR3 nucleotides are TGTGCCACCAGCCTTAGGGGACAGGGGGCCCGCGCTGAAGCTTTCTTT. The chain joins TRBV15 to TRBJ1-1; 12 nucleotides align to TRBD1. V lost 5 bases, J lost 6 bases, and 10 bases stayed unmatched. This CDR3 is built from 16 residues. Germline loops: CDR1 LNHNV, CDR2 YYDKDF (reference sequence).